Described below is a single T cell receptor beta chain sequence and its context. The CDR3 consists of 15 residues. CDR1 is LGHDT, CDR2 YNNKEL, per germline (reference sequence). Trimming removed 1 base at V and 4 bases at J, with 11 bases between. This specimen belongs to a study of control samples from healthy donors and cancer patients. Profiling relied on immunoSEQ multiplex PCR, and the TCRdb table lists in-frame clones only, not all of them. Of around 130,000 clones in the sample, approximately 94% were seen once. Material: blood. This sequence joins TRBV3-1 (or the pseudogene TRBV3-2) and TRBJ1-3; TRBD1 is a possible D gene (6 bases). The clonotype comes from a young man in good health. The CDR3 region has the DNA TGTGCCAGCAGCCAAGTGAACAGGGCCGGAAACACCATATATTTT. Protein: CASSQVNRAGNTIYF.